This T cell receptor beta chain is drawn from a study of Graves' ophthalmopathy and Graves' hyperthyroidism. With a duration under 3 months, ophthalmopathy in the donors showed moderate-to-severe activity, CAS ≥3 and NOSPECS ≥4. Other autoimmune diseases, uncontrolled infections, pregnancy or lactation ruled patients out of participation. From germline, CDR1 is SGHTA and CDR2 FQGNSA. V lost 2 bases, J lost 0 bases, and 7 bases stayed unmatched. The CDR3 runs 17 residues. RNA transcripts were the source from which TCR beta CDR3 regions were amplified. The workflow started with a first-round RT-PCR run with HTBI primers and then moved on to a second-round multiplex PCR. TCRdb re-analysed the multiplex PCR reads in MiXCR, keeping a single row per CDR3 protein. The data show about 740,000 distinct CDR3 sequences, around 40% seen once.

This receptor was obtained from an adult man with Graves' ophthalmopathy. The sequenced sample was peripheral blood. The chain links TRBV7-2 to TRBJ2-3, with 8 bases aligning to TRBD2. The chain's CDR3 is CASSLSLAETSTDTQYF. The CDR3 DNA reads TGTGCCAGCAGCTTATCACTAGCGGAGACTAGCACAGATACGCAGTATTTT. The variable domain in full, with the rest retrieved from reference TRBV7-2 and TRBJ2-3, is GAGVSQSPSNKVTEKGKDVELRCDPISGHTALYWYRQSLGQGLEFLIYFQGNSAPDKSGLPSDRFSAERTGGSVSTLTIQRTQQEDSAVYLCASSLSLAETSTDTQYFGPGTRLTVL.